One TCR beta chain is described in this entry. Its antigen is not known. The data were taken from a study of OX40 agonist ivuxolimab in advanced cancers. Study-level points and caveats: Expanded clones were, on average, more numerous in CD8+ T cells than in CD4+.

With 4 bases clipped from V and 6 bases from J, the junction kept 3 bases outside the gene matches. Germline V gene sequence: CDR1 MDHEN, CDR2 SYDVKM. The CDR3 has 14 amino acids. Anyone with autoimmune disease history or systemic immunosuppression was excluded. The timepoints at which blood was sampled were baseline, cycle 4 day 1, and cycle 7 day 1. Method: immunoSEQ multiplex PCR; TCRdb's copy keeps in-frame clones and lacks some. Among 70,000 to 95,000 clones listed, 91% were seen once. This sequence originates from an adult with an advanced solid tumor such as melanoma, head and neck, liver or kidney cancer. The rearrangement uses TRBV28 and TRBJ1-4, with 9 bases lining up with TRBD1. Material: CD4+ or CD8+ T cells sorted from blood, obtained in a trial of the OX40 agonist ivuxolimab. CDR3 sequence (DNA): TGTGCCAGCAGTTCTACAGGGGGCTATGAAAAACTGTTTTTT. Amino acids: CASSSTGGYEKLFF.